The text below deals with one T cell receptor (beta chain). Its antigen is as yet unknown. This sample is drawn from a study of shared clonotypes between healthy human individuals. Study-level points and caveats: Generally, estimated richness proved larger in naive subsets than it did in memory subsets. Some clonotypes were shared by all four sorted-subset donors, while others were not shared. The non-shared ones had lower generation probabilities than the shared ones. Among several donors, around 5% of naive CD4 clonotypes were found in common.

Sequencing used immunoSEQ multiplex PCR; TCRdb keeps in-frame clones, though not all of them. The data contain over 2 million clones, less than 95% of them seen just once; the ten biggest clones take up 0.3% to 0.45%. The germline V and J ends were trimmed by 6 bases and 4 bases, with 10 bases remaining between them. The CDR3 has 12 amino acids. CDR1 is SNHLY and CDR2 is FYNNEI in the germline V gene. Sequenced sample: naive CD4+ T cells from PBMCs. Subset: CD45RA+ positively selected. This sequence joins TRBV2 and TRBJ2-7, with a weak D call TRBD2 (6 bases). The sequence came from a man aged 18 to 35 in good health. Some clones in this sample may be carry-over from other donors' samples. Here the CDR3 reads CASSTREYEQYF. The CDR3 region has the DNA TGTGCCAGCAGCACCCGGGAGTACGAGCAGTACTTC.